The source of this T cell receptor beta chain is a study of breast tumors, draining lymph nodes, adjacent tissues. Study conclusions and caveats: Data only fit, rather than demonstrated, lymph node origin of most tumor T cells. Luminal-like breast cancer showed significantly higher tumor–nontumor repertoire similarity than basal-like. Tumor TCR diversity was below lymph nodes but above nontumor tissue.

TCRdb reanalysed the multiplex PCR reads using MiXCR and keeps one entry per CDR3 protein. The table records 20,000 to 30,000 distinct CDR3 sequences, around 25% of them present only once. This clonotype was seen repeatedly, ten times or more. As yet, its antigen is unknown. Trimming took 6 bases from V and 4 from J; bases not matched to a gene: 9. Germline lookup yields CDR1 MDHEN and CDR2 SYDVKM. This CDR3 has 14 residues. The clonotype comes from a female donor with breast cancer. Some clones in this sample may be carry-over from other donors' samples. Sequenced: breast tumor tissue. This chain connects TRBV28 to TRBJ2-7, with 7 bases matching TRBD1. CDR3 protein: CASSKNRGRYEQYF. DNA of the CDR3: TGTGCCAGCAGCAAAAACAGGGGACGGTACGAGCAGTACTTC. Full variable domain (missing parts from reference TRBV28 and TRBJ2-7): DVKVTQSSRYLVKRTGEKVFLECVQDMDHENMFWYRQDPGLGLRLIYFSYDVKMKEKGDIPEGYSVSREKKERFSLILESASTNQTSMYLCASSKNRGRYEQYFGPGTRLTVT.